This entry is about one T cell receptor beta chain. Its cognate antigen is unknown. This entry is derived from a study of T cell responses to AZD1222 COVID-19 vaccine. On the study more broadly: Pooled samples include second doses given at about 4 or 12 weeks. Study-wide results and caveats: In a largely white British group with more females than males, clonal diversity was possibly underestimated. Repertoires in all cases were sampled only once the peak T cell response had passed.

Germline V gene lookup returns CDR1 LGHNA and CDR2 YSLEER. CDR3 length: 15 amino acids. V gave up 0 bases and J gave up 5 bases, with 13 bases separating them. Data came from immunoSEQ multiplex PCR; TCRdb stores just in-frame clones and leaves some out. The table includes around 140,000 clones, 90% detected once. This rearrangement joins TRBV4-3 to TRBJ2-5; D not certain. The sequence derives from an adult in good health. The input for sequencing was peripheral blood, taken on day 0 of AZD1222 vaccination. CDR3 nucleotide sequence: TGCGCCAGCAGCCAAGATAGGGCCGAGTGGGAGACCCAGTACTTC. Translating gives CASSQDRAEWETQYF.